This T cell receptor beta chain is drawn from a study of cytomegalovirus exposure and HLA in healthy donors. Study context: Caucasian-associated ancestry cluster membership applied to approximately 84% of about 370 genotyped donors. Findings and caveats of the study: For TCR beta chains, V- and J-gene trimming was later linked to a missense DCLRE1C variant. An analysis done earlier found most TCR beta V segments productive about 87% or about 30% of the time.

In germline, CDR1 is SGHNT, CDR2 YYREEE (reference sequence). Trimming cost V 4 bases and J 4 bases, with 13 bases left between them. This CDR3 is built from 14 residues. For this clone: Its antigen is still unknown.

It was with 60 Vbeta and 13 Jbeta primers that the PCR ran. Sequenced by immunoSEQ multiplex PCR; TCRdb stores in-frame clones only, minus some. This table holds around 170,000 clones, about 78% found once. The specimen sequenced was PBMCs. The sequence came from a male donor in good health and CMV-seronegative. The J gene is TRBJ2-3, the V gene TRBV5-4; TRBD1 is a possible D gene (6 bases). The CDR3 nucleotides read TGTGCCAGCAGCCTACAGGGCCTCGCAGATACGCAGTATTTT. This encodes CASSLQGLADTQYF.